This is a list of T cell receptor beta chains from one sample in a study of shared clonotypes between healthy human individuals. TCRdb's copy holds only in-frame clones and misses some; the assay was immunoSEQ multiplex PCR. The sample yields a few million clones, 85% to 95% seen once. Material: naive CD4+ T cells sorted from blood. All receptors derive from a young man in good health. The CDR3 runs from the conserved cysteine through the conserved F or W. The D gene is left open where the match is weak. Clone sizes are given selectively: once, few, many, or a class where the clone is expanded.

-	TRBV21-1	TRBJ1-5	-	TGTGCCAGCAGCAAAACCGCTACGGCGAGGAATCAGCCCCAGCATTTT	CASSKTATARNQPQHF
-	TRBV15	TRBJ2-7	TRBD1	TGTGCCACCAGCAGAGCGACAGGGGGGACCTACGAGCAGTACTTC	CATSRATGGTYEQYF
once	TRBV10-3	TRBJ1-4	TRBD1	TGTGCCATCAGTGACCGGTCCTTACAGGGGGCGGGTGAAAAACTGTTTTTT	CAISDRSLQGAGEKLFF
few	TRBV7-9	TRBJ1-4	-	TGTGCCAGCAGCTTAGTGGACAGCAATGAAAAACTGTTTTTT	CASSLVDSNEKLFF
-	TRBV6-5	TRBJ2-2	-	TGTGCCAGCAGTTACGGTGCCGGGGAGCTGTTTTTT	CASSYGAGELFF
-	TRBV30	TRBJ1-2	-	TGTGCCTTCTCGGTGGGGCTGGGGGGAAGTAATGGCTACACCTTC	CAFSVGLGGSNGYTF
-	TRBV4-1	TRBJ2-3	-	TGCGCCAGCAGCCCCCCAGGCATCACAGATACGCAGTATTTT	CASSPPGITDTQYF
-	TRBV6-6	TRBJ1-1	-	TGTGCCAGTTGCAGGGAAAGTACTGAAGCTTTCTTT	CASCRESTEAFF
-	TRBV28	TRBJ2-7	TRBD2	TGTGCCAGCACCCGTGCGGGGGGATCCTACGAGCAGTACTTC	CASTRAGGSYEQYF
-	TRBV5-5	TRBJ2-3	-	TGTGCCAGCAGCTTGGTGGCTAGCGGCACAGATACGCAGTATTTT	CASSLVASGTDTQYF
-	TRBV18	TRBJ2-1	-	TGTGCCAGCTCACCACTCTCAAGTTGGAATGAGCAGTTCTTC	CASSPLSSWNEQFF
-	TRBV5-6	TRBJ1-2	TRBD1	TGTGCCAGCAGCTTCACGGGACAGAGCATATATGGCTACACCTTC	CASSFTGQSIYGYTF
-	TRBV14	TRBJ2-1	-	-	CASSQARVASGSGRFF
-	TRBV10-1	TRBJ2-2	TRBD1	TGCGCCAGCAGTGACTGGGGACAGGGGGCATCGGGGGAGCTGTTTTTT	CASSDWGQGASGELFF
few	TRBV7-9	TRBJ1-1	-	TGTGCCAGCAGCTTAGCGGGATTCACTGAAGCTTTCTTT	CASSLAGFTEAFF
-	TRBV28	TRBJ1-1	TRBD1	TGTGCCAGCAGTAATCTCCAGGGGGCCGCTATGAACACTGAAGCTTTCTTT	CASSNLQGAAMNTEAFF
-	TRBV12-5	TRBJ2-3	-	TGTGCTAGTGGCCTGGTGGGCGGCACAGATACGCAGTATTTT	CASGLVGGTDTQYF
-	TRBV10-1	TRBJ1-5	-	TGCGCCAGCAGTGGGGTCAGAAAGGGGGTAAGCAATCAGCCCCAGCATTTT	CASSGVRKGVSNQPQHF
-	TRBV5-4	TRBJ2-1	TRBD2	TGTGCCAGCAGCCGGAGACTAGCGGGAGGGCCTTTCGATGAGCAGTTCTTC	CASSRRLAGGPFDEQFF
-	TRBV2	TRBJ2-1	-	TGTGCCAGCAGTGAGGGCGGTTCCCACAATGAGCAGTTCTTC	CASSEGGSHNEQFF
-	TRBV6-1	TRBJ2-5	-	TGTGCCAGCAGTGAAGTAGCCCAGCAAGAGACCCAGTACTTC	CASSEVAQQETQYF
-	TRBV6-6	TRBJ2-1	TRBD2	TGTGCCAGCAGTTCCGCAGCGGGGGGCGCGGTCAATGAGCAGTTCTTC	CASSSAAGGAVNEQFF
-	TRBV6-5	TRBJ1-1	-	TGTGCCAGCGGAAGGAACACTGAAGCTTTCTTT	CASGRNTEAFF
-	TRBV27	TRBJ1-2	TRBD1	TGTGCCAGCAGTAAATTCGGGACAGGGGGTGGGTATGGCTACACCTTC	CASSKFGTGGGYGYTF
-	TRBV5-1	TRBJ1-3	-	TGCGCCAGCAGGGAGCAAATTGGAAACACCATATATTTT	CASREQIGNTIYF
-	TRBV5-6	TRBJ2-1	TRBD2	TGTGCCAGCAGCACCCTAGCGGGTGCCGCGAGTGAGCAGTTCTTC	CASSTLAGAASEQFF
-	TRBV5-1	TRBJ1-6	TRBD1	TGCGCCAGCAGCTGGGACAGGACCAATTCACCTCTCCACTTT	CASSWDRTNSPLHF
once	TRBV6-5	TRBJ1-2	-	TGTGCCAGCAGCCAAGGGGCAGGGATTTGGGGCTACACCTTC	CASSQGAGIWGYTF
-	TRBV10-3	TRBJ2-7	-	TGTGCCATCAGTGAGTCGACAGTGGGTGGCGAGCAGTACTTC	CAISESTVGGEQYF
once	TRBV6-6	TRBJ2-5	-	TGTGCCAGCAGTTACGGGGGGGCTTCGGCGGAGACCCAGTACTTC	CASSYGGASAETQYF
-	TRBV6-1	TRBJ2-7	-	TGTGCCAGCAGTCTCCAGGGTCCCGGCGAGCAGTACTTC	CASSLQGPGEQYF
-	TRBV5-1	TRBJ2-3	-	TGCGCCAGCAGTACAGTGGGGGGCACAGATACGCAGTATTTT	CASSTVGGTDTQYF
once	TRBV6-5	TRBJ2-3	-	TGTGCCAGCAGTTACGAAGGGTCGGGAACTGATACGCAGTATTTT	CASSYEGSGTDTQYF
few	TRBV30	TRBJ1-1	-	TGTGCCTGGAGTTCCTGGGGGAACACTGAAGCTTTCTTT	CAWSSWGNTEAFF
-	TRBV9	TRBJ1-2	-	TGTGCCAGCAGCGTAGAAGGGGGGAACTATGGCTACACCTTC	CASSVEGGNYGYTF
-	TRBV10-1	TRBJ2-2	TRBD2	TGCGCCAGCAGTGTGAGCGGGGGGGCCGGCGGGGAGCTGTTTTTT	CASSVSGGAGGELFF
once	TRBV5-6	TRBJ1-1	TRBD1	TGTGCCAGCAGCTTGGTGGGACAGTCCCTAGAAGCTTTCTTT	CASSLVGQSLEAFF
-	TRBV19	TRBJ2-5	-	TGTGCCAGTAGTATAGTCGCAGGGGTGATGGAGACCCAGTACTTC	CASSIVAGVMETQYF
once	TRBV6-1	TRBJ2-1	TRBD1	TGTGCCAGCAGTGAAATGGGACAGGGGGCGAATGAGCAGTTCTTC	CASSEMGQGANEQFF
-	TRBV11-2	TRBJ1-4	TRBD1	TGTGCCAGCAGCTTAGGCTGGACAGGGGATGAAAAACTGTTTTTT	CASSLGWTGDEKLFF
-	TRBV6-1	TRBJ2-7	-	TGTGCCAGCCAAGACCGGGACCTTAGCTCCTACGAGCAGTACTTC	CASQDRDLSSYEQYF
-	TRBV7-9	TRBJ2-5	TRBD2	TGTGCCAGCAGCCCCCTCGGAACACTAGCGGGATTTGTGGAGACCCAGTACTTC	CASSPLGTLAGFVETQYF
-	TRBV7-2	TRBJ1-5	TRBD1	TGTGCCAGCAGCTCCGGGACAGTTAATCAGCCCCAGCATTTT	CASSSGTVNQPQHF
-	TRBV18	TRBJ2-3	-	TGTGCCAGCTCACCACCGGGGGGTAGCACAGATACGCAGTATTTT	CASSPPGGSTDTQYF
-	TRBV7-2	TRBJ2-5	-	TGTGCCAGCAGCTCGAGGGTCAGCCTCGGCGAGACCCAGTACTTC	CASSSRVSLGETQYF
-	TRBV7-8	TRBJ1-1	-	TGTGCCAGCAGCTTAGGACAAGTACTAGAAGCTTTCTTT	CASSLGQVLEAFF
-	TRBV7-8	TRBJ2-7	-	TGTGCCAGCAGCTTCGACAGGGAGCAGTACTTC	CASSFDREQYF
-	TRBV7-2	TRBJ2-1	TRBD2	TGTGCCAGCAGCTTGCAAAGCGGGAGGGCGGGCGATGAGCAGTTCTTC	CASSLQSGRAGDEQFF
-	TRBV10-1	TRBJ1-5	-	TGCGCCAGCAGTGAGTCGAGCAGGGGTGGAAATCAGCCCCAGCATTTT	CASSESSRGGNQPQHF
once	TRBV5-1	TRBJ1-4	-	TGCGCCAGCAGCTTGGTAGCGGATAATGAAAAACTGTTTTTT	CASSLVADNEKLFF
-	TRBV5-1	TRBJ1-3	-	TGCGCCAGCAGCTTTTCGGGTTTTGGAAACACCATATATTTT	CASSFSGFGNTIYF
-	TRBV6-1	TRBJ1-2	-	TGTGCCAGCAGTGAACGAGGACAGGGCTACACCTTC	CASSERGQGYTF
once	TRBV7-2	TRBJ2-7	TRBD2	TGTGCCAGCAGCAAGGGAGGGTCAAGCTCCTACGAGCAGTACTTC	CASSKGGSSSYEQYF
-	TRBV7-2	TRBJ2-1	TRBD2	TGTGCCAGCAGCTTAGGTCAGCGGGAGTACAATGAGCAGTTCTTC	CASSLGQREYNEQFF
-	TRBV11-2	TRBJ2-2	-	TGTGCCAGCAGCTTAGGGGGGTACGGACTCGCGGGAACCGGGGAGCTGTTTTTT	CASSLGGYGLAGTGELFF
-	TRBV10-3	TRBJ2-7	TRBD1	TGTGCCATCAGTGAGTCGCCAGGGGGTACCTACGAGCAGTACTTC	CAISESPGGTYEQYF
few	TRBV7-9	TRBJ1-2	-	TGTGCCAGCAGTGGTGGCTACACCTTC	CASSGGYTF
-	TRBV12-2	TRBJ2-3	-	TGTGCAAGTCGCTTAGAACGCCCCGGGACAGGGTTTATTTCAGATACGCAGTATTTT	CASRLERPGTGFISDTQYF
-	TRBV2	TRBJ2-5	TRBD1	TGTGCCAGCAAGAAGGACAGGGGGCCGCAGACCCAGTACTTC	CASKKDRGPQTQYF